What follows are 6 T cell receptor beta chains derived from one specimen sequenced in a study of cytomegalovirus exposure and HLA in healthy donors. The PCR contained 60 Vbeta and 13 Jbeta primers. Method: immunoSEQ multiplex PCR; TCRdb's copy keeps in-frame clones and lacks some. This table holds around 170,000 clones, roughly 80% found once. The source material was PBMCs. These receptor sequences come from a man aged 50 or older in good health and CMV-seronegative.

The gene calls are TRBV4-1 and TRBJ1-1; TRBD1 matches at 8 bases. Germline lookup yields CDR1 MGHRA and CDR2 YSYEKL. Trimming removed 4 bases from V and 0 bases from J; junction bases left unmatched: 1. CDR3 length: 14 residues. The CDR3 sequence: CASSLTGVNTEAFF. CDR3 bases: TGCGCCAGCAGCCTGACAGGGGTGAACACTGAAGCTTTCTTT.

The V call is TRBV6-5, the J call TRBJ1-1; 8 nucleotides match TRBD1. Germline-derived CDR1 and CDR2 are MNHEY and SVGAGI. CDR3 length: 15 amino acids. J was trimmed by 4 bases and V by 0 bases; bases with no gene match: 4. CDR3 in amino acids: CASSYSITGGTEAFF. For the CDR3, the DNA is TGTGCCAGCAGTTACTCAATAACAGGGGGCACTGAAGCTTTCTTT.

The chain recombines TRBV28 with TRBJ1-5, with a tentative D call TRBD1 (5 bases). Per the germline V gene, CDR1 is MDHEN and CDR2 is SYDVKM. The CDR3 is made up of 16 amino acids. V dropped 2 bases and J dropped 6 bases, with 17 bases sitting between them. CDR3 region: CASSLPGVAGSQPQHF. CDR3 nucleotides: TGTGCCAGCAGTTTACCGGGGGTGGCAGGGAGTCAGCCCCAGCATTTT.

The genes are TRBV10-3 and TRBJ1-2; 7 positions agree with TRBD1. The CDR3 extends over 15 amino acids. Germline CDR1 reads ENHRY; CDR2 reads SYGVKD. After removal of 11 bases from V and 0 bases from J, the junction contained 12 bases not matched to a gene. The CDR3 spells CASRDSSFSNYGYTF. The CDR3 DNA sequence: TGTGCCTCCCGGGACAGCTCATTTTCTAACTATGGCTACACCTTC.

V and J are TRBV2 and TRBJ2-7; D is perhaps TRBD1 (5 bases). The germline V and J ends were trimmed by 2 bases and 5 bases, with 7 bases remaining between them. Germline-derived CDR1 and CDR2 are SNHLY and FYNNEI. The CDR3 has 12 residues. Here the CDR3 DNA reads TGTGCCAGCAGTGAATTCAGGGACGAGCAGTACTTC. Translating it yields CASSEFRDEQYF.

V gene TRBV12-5 combines with J gene TRBJ2-1; TRBD1 matches at 9 bases. This CDR3 has 15 amino acids. Germline V CDR1 and CDR2: LGHNT, FRNRAP. The V and J ends lost 6 bases and 3 bases, in that order; junction bases with no gene match: 6. The CDR3: CASGPGTGFYNEQFF. CDR3 DNA sequence: TGTGCTAGTGGCCCCGGGACAGGGTTCTACAATGAGCAGTTCTTC.